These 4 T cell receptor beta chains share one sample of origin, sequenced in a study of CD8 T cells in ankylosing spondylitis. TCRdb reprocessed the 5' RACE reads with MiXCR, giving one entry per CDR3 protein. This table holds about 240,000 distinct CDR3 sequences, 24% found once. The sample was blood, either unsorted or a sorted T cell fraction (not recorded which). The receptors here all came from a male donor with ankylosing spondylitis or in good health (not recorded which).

In DNA, the CDR3 is TGTGCCAGCTATCGGAACGCGGGGGGGCCCGGGGAGCTGTTTTTT. Its translation is CASYRNAGGPGELFF. The V call is TRBV6-1, the J call TRBJ2-2; 9 bases fit TRBD2. Per the germline V gene, CDR1 is MNHNS and CDR2 is SASEGT. J lost 6 bases, V lost 8 bases, and 10 bases had no gene match. The length of the CDR3 is 15 residues.

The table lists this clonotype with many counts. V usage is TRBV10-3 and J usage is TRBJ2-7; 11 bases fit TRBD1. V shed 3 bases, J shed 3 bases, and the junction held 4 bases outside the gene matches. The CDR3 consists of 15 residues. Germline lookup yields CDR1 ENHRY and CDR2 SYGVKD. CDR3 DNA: TGTGCCATCAGTGACCAGGGACAGGGGGGCTACGAGCAGTACTTC. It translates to CAISDQGQGGYEQYF.

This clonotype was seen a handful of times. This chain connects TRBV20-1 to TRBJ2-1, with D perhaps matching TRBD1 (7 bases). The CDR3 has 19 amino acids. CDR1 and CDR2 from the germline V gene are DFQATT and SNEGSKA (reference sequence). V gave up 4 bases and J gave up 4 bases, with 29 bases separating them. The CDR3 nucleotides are TGCAGTGCTATAGAGTGGTTCGGGAGAGAACAGGGGCCTTACAATGAGCAGTTCTTC. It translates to CSAIEWFGREQGPYNEQFF.

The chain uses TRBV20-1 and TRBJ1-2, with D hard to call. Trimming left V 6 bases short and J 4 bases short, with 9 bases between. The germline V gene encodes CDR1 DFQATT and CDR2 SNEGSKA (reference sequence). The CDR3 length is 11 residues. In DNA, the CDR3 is TGCAGTGCCCCCCTGGCCTATGGCTACACCTTC. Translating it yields CSAPLAYGYTF.